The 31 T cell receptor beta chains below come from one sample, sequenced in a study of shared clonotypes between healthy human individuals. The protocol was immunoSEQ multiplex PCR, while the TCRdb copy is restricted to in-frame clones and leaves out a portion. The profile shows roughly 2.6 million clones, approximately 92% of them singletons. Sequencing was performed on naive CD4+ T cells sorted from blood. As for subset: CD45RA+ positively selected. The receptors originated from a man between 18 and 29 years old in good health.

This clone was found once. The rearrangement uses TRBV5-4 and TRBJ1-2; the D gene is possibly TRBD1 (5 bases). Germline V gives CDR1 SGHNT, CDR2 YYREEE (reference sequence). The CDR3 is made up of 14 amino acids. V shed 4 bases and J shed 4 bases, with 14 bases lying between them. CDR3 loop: CASSLGGVIYGYTF. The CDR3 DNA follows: TGTGCCAGCAGCCTTGGGGGGGTAATCTATGGCTACACCTTC.

In nucleotides, the CDR3 is TGCGCCAGCAGCTTGGGAGGTTACCGCACAGATACGCAGTATTTT. Translating gives CASSLGGYRTDTQYF. This rearrangement joins TRBV5-1 to TRBJ2-3; D is uncertain. Per germline, CDR1 SGHRS and CDR2 YFSETQ. The ends were cut back, 0 bases at V and 1 base at J, with 9 bases in the middle. The CDR3 length is 15 residues.

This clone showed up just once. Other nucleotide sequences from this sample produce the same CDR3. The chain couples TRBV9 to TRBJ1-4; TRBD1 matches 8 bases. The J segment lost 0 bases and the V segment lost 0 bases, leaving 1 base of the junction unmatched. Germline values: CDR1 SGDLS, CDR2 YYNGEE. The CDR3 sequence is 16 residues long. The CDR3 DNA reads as TGTGCCAGCAGCGTAGCACAGGGGGCAACTAATGAAAAACTGTTTTTT. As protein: CASSVAQGATNEKLFF.

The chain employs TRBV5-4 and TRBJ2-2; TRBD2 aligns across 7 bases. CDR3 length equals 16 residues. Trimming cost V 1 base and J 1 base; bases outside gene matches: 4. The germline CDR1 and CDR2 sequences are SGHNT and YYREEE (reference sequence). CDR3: CASSLISGGNTGELFF. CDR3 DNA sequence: TGTGCCAGCAGCTTGATATCGGGGGGGAACACCGGGGAGCTGTTTTTT.

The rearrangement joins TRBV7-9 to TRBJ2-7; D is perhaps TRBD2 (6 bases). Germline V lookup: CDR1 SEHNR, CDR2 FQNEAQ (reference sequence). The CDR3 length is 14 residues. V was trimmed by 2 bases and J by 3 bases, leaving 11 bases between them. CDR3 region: CASSLRQGGYEQYF. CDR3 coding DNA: TGTGCCAGCAGCTTACGCCAGGGAGGCTACGAGCAGTACTTC.

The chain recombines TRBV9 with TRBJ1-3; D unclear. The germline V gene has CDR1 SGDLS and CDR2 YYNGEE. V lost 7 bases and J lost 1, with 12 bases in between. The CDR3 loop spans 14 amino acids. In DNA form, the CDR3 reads TGTGCCAGCCGCCCAGGCAGTTCTGGAAACACCATATATTTT. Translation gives CASRPGSSGNTIYF.

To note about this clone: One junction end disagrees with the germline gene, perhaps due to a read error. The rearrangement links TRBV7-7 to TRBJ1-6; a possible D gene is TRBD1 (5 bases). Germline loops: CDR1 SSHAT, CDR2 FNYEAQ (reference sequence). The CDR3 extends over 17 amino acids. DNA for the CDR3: TGTGCTAGCAGCCCCCGGCAGGGCCTCGGGTATAATTCACCCCTCCACTTT. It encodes CASSPRQGLGYNSPLHF.

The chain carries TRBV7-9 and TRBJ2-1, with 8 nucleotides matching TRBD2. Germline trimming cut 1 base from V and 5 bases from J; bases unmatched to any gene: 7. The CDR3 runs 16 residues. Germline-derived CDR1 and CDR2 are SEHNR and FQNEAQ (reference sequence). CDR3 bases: TGTGCCAGCAGCTTAGGTCGCACTAGCGGCAACAATGAGCAGTTCTTC. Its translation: CASSLGRTSGNNEQFF. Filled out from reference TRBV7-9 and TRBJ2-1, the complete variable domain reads DTGVSQNPRHKITKRGQNVTFRCDPISEHNRLYWYRQTLGQGPEFLTYFQNEAQLEKSRLLSDRFSAERPKGSFSTLEIQRTEQGDSAMYLCASSLGRTSGNNEQFFGPGTRLTVL.

This chain's CDR3 is CASRAGQVGNTIYF. The DNA for the CDR3 is TGTGCCAGCCGGGCGGGTCAAGTCGGAAACACCATATATTTT. The chain joins TRBV5-6 to TRBJ1-3; unclear D gene. Per the germline V gene, CDR1 is SGHDT and CDR2 is YYEEEE. CDR3 size: 14 residues. V shed 7 bases and J shed 4 bases, with 15 bases lying between them.

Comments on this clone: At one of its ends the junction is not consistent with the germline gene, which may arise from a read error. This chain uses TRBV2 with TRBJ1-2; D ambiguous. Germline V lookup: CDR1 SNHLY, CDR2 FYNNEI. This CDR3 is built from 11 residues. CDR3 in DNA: TGTGCCAGCAGTGGGGAGAACCGACCGGCCTTC. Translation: CASSGENRPAF. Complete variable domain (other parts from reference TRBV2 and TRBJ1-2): EPEVTQTPSHQVTQMGQEVILRCVPISNHLYFYWYRQILGQKVEFLVSFYNNEISEKSEIFDDQFSVERPDGSNFTLKIRSTKLEDSAMYFCASSGENRPAFGSGTRLTVV.

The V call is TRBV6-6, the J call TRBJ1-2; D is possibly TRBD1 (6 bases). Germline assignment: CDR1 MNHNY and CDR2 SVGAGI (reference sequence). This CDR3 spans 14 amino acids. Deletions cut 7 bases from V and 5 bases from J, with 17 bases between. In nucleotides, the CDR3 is TGTGCCAGCACCCTTCCCGGGGGCGGGTATGGCTACACCTTC. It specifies CASTLPGGGYGYTF.

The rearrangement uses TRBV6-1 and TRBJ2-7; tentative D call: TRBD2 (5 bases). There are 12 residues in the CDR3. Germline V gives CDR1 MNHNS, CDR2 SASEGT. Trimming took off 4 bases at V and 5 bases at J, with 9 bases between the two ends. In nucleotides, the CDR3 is TGTGCCAGCAGTGTAGCCGGGAACGAGCAGTACTTC. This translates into CASSVAGNEQYF.

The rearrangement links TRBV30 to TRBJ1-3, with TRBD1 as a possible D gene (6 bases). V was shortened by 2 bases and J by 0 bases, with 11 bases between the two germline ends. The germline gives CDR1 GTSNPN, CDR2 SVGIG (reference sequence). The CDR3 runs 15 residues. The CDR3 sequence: CAWSPGQSSGNTIYF. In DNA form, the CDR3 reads TGTGCCTGGAGTCCCGGACAGAGCTCTGGAAACACCATATATTTT.

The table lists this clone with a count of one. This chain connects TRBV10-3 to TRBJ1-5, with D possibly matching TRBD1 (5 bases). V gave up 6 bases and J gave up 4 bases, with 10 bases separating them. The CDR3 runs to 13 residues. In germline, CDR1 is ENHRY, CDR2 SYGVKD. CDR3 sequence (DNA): TGTGCCATCAGGTCAGGGACGAATCAGCCCCAGCATTTT. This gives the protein CAIRSGTNQPQHF.

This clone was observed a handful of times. In nucleotides, the CDR3 is TGTGCCAGCAGCCAAGGGGAGACAGCCCGTCAGCCCCAGCATTTT. Amino acid sequence: CASSQGETARQPQHF. V gene TRBV14 combines with J gene TRBJ1-5, with D possibly TRBD1 on 5 matching bases. The germline V and J ends were trimmed by 1 base and 6 bases, with 13 bases remaining between them. The CDR3 is made up of 15 amino acids. Germline loops: CDR1 SGHDN, CDR2 FVKESK.

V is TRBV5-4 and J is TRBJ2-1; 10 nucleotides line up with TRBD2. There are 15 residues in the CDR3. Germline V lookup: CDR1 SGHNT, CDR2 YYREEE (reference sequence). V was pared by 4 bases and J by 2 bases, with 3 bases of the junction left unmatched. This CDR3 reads CASSPLAGAYNEQFF. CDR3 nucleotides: TGTGCCAGCAGCCCTCTAGCGGGAGCCTACAATGAGCAGTTCTTC.

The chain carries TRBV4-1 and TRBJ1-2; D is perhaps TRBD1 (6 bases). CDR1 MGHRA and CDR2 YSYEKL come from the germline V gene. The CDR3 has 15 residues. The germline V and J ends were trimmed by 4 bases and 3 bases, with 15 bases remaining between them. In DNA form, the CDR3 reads TGCGCCAGCAGCCCAGTACCGGGGGCGGACTATGGCTACACCTTC. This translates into CASSPVPGADYGYTF.

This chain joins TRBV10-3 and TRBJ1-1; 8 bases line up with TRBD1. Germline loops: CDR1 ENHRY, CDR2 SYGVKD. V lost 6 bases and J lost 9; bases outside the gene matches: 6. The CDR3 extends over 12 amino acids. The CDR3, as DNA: TGTGCCATCAGCCACGGGGACAGGCAAGCTTTCTTT. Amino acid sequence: CAISHGDRQAFF.

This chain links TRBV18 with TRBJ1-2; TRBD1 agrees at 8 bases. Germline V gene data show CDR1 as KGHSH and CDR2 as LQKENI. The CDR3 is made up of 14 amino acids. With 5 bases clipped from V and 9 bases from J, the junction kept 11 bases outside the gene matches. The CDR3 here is CASSSSGQGWRYTF. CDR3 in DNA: TGTGCCAGCTCATCAAGTGGACAGGGTTGGCGCTACACCTTC.

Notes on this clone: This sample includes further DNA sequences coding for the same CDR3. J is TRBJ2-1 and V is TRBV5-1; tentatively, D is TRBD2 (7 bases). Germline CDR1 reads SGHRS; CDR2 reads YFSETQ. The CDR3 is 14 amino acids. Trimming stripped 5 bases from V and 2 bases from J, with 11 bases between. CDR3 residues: CASSGGGPYNEQFF. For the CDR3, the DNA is TGCGCCAGCAGTGGCGGGGGCCCCTACAATGAGCAGTTCTTC.

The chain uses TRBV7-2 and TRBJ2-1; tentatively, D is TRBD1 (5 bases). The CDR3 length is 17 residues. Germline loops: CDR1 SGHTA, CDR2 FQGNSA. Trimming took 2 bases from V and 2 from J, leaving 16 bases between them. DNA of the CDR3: TGTGCCAGCAGCTTAAGTAAAACAGGAAGAACCTACAATGAGCAGTTCTTC. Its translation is CASSLSKTGRTYNEQFF. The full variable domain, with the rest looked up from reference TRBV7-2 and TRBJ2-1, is GAGVSQSPSNKVTEKGKDVELRCDPISGHTALYWYRQSLGQGLEFLIYFQGNSAPDKSGLPSDRFSAERTGGSVSTLTIQRTQQEDSAVYLCASSLSKTGRTYNEQFFGPGTRLTVL.

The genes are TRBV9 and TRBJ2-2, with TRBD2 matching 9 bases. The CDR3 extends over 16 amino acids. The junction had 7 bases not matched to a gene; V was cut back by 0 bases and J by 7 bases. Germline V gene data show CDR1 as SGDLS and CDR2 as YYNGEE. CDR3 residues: CASSVEAGGGNGELFF. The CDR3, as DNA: TGTGCCAGCAGCGTAGAAGCGGGAGGCGGGAACGGGGAGCTGTTTTTT.

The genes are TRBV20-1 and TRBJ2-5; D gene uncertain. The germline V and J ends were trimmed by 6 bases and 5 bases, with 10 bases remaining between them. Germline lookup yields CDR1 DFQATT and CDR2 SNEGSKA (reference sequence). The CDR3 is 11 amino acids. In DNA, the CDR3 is TGCAGTGCAGACGATACCGAGACCCAGTACTTC. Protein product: CSADDTETQYF.

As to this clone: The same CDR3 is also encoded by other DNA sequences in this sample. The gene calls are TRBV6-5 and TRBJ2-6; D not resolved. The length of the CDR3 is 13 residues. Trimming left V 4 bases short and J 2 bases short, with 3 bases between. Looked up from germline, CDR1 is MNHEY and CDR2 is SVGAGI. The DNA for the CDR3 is TGTGCCAGCAGTTCCGCTGGGGCCAACGTCCTGACTTTC. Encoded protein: CASSSAGANVLTF.

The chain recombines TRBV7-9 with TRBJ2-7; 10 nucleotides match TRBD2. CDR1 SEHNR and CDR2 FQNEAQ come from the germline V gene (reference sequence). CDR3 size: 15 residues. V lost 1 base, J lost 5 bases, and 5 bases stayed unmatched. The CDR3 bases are TGTGCCAGCAGCTTAGGTAGCGGGAGGATCCACGAGCAGTACTTC. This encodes CASSLGSGRIHEQYF.

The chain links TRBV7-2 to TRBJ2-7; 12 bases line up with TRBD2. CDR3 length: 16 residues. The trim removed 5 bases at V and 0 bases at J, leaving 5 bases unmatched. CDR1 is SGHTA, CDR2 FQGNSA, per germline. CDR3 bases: TGTGCCAGCAGCGCGGGGACTAGCGGGTTCTCCTACGAGCAGTACTTC. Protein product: CASSAGTSGFSYEQYF. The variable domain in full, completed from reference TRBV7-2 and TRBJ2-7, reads GAGVSQSPSNKVTEKGKDVELRCDPISGHTALYWYRQSLGQGLEFLIYFQGNSAPDKSGLPSDRFSAERTGGSVSTLTIQRTQQEDSAVYLCASSAGTSGFSYEQYFGPGTRLTVT.

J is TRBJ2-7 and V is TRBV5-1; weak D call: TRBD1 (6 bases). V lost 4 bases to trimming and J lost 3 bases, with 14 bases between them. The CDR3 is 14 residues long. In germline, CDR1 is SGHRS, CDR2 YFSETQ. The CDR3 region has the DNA TGCGCCAGCAGCCTCCGGGACACCGGCTACGAGCAGTACTTC. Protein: CASSLRDTGYEQYF.

CDR3 sequence reads: CASSFSSQEETQYF. CDR3 nucleotides: TGTGCCAGCAGCTTTTCCTCACAAGAAGAGACCCAGTACTTC. V gene TRBV7-2 combines with J gene TRBJ2-5; D unclear. This CDR3 is built from 14 residues. Germline CDR1 and CDR2: SGHTA and FQGNSA. The V gene lost 3 bases and the J gene lost 3 bases, with 11 bases spanning the gap.

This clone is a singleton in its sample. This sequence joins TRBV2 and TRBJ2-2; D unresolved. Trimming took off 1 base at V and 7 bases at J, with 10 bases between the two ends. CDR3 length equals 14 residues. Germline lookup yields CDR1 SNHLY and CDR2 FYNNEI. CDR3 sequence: CASSEGLPFGELFF. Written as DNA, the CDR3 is TGTGCCAGCAGTGAAGGACTCCCCTTCGGGGAGCTGTTTTTT.

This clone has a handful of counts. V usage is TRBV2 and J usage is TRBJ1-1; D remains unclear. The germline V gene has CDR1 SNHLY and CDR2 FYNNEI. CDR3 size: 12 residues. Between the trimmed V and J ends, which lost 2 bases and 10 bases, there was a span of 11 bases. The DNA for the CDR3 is TGTGCCAGCAGTGAAAGAGTCGGATCAGCTTTCTTT. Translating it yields CASSERVGSAFF.

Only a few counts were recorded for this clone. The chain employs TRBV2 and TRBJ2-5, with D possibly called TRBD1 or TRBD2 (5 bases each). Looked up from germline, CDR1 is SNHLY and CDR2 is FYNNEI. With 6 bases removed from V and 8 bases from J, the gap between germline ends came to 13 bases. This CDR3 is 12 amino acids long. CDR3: CASSSGTETQYF. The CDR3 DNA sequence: TGTGCCAGCAGCTCCGGGACGGAAACCCAGTACTTC.